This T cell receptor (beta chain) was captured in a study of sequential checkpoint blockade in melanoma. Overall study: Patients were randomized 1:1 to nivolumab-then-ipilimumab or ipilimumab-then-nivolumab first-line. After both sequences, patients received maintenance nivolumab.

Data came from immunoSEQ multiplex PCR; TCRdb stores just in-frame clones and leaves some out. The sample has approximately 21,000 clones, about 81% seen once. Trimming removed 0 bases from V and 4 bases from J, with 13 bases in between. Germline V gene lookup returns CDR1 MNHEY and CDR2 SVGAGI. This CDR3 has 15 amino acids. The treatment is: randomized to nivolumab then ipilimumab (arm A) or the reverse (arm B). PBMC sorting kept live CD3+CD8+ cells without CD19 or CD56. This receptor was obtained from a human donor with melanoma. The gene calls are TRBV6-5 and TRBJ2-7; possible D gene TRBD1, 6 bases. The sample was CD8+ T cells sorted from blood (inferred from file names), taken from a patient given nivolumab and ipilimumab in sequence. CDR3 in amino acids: CASSYSSQGLYEQYF. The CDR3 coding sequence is TGTGCCAGCAGTTACTCGAGTCAGGGGCTATACGAGCAGTACTTC.